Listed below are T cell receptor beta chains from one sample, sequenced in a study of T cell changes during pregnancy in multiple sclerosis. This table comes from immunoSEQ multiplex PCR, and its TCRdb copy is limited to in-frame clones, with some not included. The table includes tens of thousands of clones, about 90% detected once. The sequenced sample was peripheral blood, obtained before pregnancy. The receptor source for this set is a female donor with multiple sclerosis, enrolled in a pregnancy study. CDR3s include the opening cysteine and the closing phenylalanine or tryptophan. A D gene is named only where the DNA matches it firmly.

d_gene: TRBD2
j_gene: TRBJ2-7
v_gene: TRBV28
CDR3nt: TGTGCCAGCAGCCCCTCGGGGGGAGGACGCTACGAGCAGTACTTC
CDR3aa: CASSPSGGGRYEQYF

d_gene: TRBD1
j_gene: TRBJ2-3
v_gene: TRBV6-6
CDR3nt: TGTGCCAGCAGTCCGTTCGGACAGGACACAGATACGCAGTATTTT
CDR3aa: CASSPFGQDTDTQYF

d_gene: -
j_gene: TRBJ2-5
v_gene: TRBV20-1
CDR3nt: TGCAGTGCTAGCCGGGAGGAGACCCAGTACTTC
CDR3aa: CSASREETQYF

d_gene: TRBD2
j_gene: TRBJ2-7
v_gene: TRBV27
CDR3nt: TGTGCCAGCAGTTTATACAGCGGGGGCTACGAGCAGTACTTC
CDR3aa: CASSLYSGGYEQYF

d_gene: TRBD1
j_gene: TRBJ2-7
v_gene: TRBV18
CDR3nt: TGTGCCAGCTCCAGGGGGGGACAGGGGTCCGTCTCCTACGAGCAGTACTTC
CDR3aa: CASSRGGQGSVSYEQYF

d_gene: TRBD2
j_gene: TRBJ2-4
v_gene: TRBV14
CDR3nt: TGTGCCAGCAGCCAATTAGCGGGAGAGGCGGGCATTCAGTACTTC
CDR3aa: CASSQLAGEAGIQYF

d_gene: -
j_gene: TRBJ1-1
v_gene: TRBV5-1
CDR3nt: TGCGCCAGCAGCTTGGAGGAGGTGTTGAACACTGAAGCTTTCTTT
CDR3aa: CASSLEEVLNTEAFF

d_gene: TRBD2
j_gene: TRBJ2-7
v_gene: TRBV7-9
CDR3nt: TGTGCCAGCAGCTCTCTTGGGACTAGATACGAGCAGTACTTC
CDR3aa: CASSSLGTRYEQYF

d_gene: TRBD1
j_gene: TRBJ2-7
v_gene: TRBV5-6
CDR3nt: TGTGCCAGCAGCGGACCTTGGGGTACCGGGACAGGGATCAACGAGCAGTACTTC
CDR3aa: CASSGPWGTGTGINEQYF

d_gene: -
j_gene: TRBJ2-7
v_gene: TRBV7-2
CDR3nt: TGTGCCAGCAGCTTAGGTACTGAGGGTTTACAATACTTC
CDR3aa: CASSLGTEGLQYF

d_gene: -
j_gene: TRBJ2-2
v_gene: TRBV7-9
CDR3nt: TGTGCCAGCAGCCCGCGACTGAACACCGGGGAGCTGTTTTTT
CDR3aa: CASSPRLNTGELFF

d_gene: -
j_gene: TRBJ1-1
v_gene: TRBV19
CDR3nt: TGTGCCAGTAGTAGGGACGGAGGGAACGCTGAAGCTTTCTTT
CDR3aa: CASSRDGGNAEAFF

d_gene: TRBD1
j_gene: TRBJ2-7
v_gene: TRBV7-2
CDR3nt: TGTGCCAGCAGCGGGACAGACTACGAGCAGTACTTC
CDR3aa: CASSGTDYEQYF

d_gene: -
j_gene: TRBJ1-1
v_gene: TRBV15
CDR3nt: TGTGCCACCAGCAGAGCCGGGAGTCTAAACACTGAAGCTTTCTTT
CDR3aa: CATSRAGSLNTEAFF

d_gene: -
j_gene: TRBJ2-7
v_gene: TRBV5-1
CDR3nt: TGCGCCAGCAGTACGGGTGTAGGCTACGAGCAGTACTTC
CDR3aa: CASSTGVGYEQYF

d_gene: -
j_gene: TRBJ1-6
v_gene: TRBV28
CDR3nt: TGTGCCAGCAGTCCACAGGGCTTACGAACGAATAATTCACCCCTCCACTTT
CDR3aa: CASSPQGLRTNNSPLHF